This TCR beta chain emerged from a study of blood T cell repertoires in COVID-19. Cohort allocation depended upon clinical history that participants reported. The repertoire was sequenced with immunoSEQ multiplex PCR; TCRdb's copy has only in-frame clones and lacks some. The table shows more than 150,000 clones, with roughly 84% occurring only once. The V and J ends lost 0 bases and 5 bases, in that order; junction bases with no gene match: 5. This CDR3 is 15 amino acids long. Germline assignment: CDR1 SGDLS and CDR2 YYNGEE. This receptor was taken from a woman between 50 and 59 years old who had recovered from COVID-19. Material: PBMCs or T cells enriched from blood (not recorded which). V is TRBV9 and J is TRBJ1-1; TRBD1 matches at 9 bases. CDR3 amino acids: CASSVEDRGFTEAFF. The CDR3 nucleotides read TGTGCCAGCAGCGTAGAGGACAGGGGATTTACTGAAGCTTTCTTT.